Listed below are T cell receptor beta chains from one sample, sequenced in a study of T cell repertoires in cytomegalovirus infection. Each CDR3 protein gets one entry after TCRdb re-called the reads with MiXCR. The sample shows about 920,000 distinct CDR3 sequences, roughly 31% of them seen only once. No antigen has been identified for these receptors. The source material was cultured CD8+ T cells from PBMCs, sampled from culture after CMV antigen stimulation. The origin of the receptors is a human donor in good health (CMV status not recorded). Some clones in this sample may be carry-over from other donors' samples. The CDR3 runs from the conserved cysteine through the conserved F or W. D genes are given only for firm matches. The size of a clone is reported for some rows only, either as once, few or many, or as a class for expanded clones.

16 TRBJ1-2 TRBD1 TRBV7-9 . CASSLIKDRGENGYTF TGTGCCAGCAGCTTAATCAAGGACAGGGGCGAAAATGGCTACACCTTC
17 TRBJ1-3 . TRBV12-3/TRBV12-4 few CASSFPAPHLLGNTIYF TGTGCCAGCAGTTTTCCGGCCCCCCATTTACTTGGAAACACCATATATTTT
17 TRBJ2-1 TRBD2 TRBV9 . CASSSSLAGRLGNEQFF TGTGCCAGCAGCTCCTCACTAGCGGGGCGCCTGGGGAATGAGCAGTTCTTC
16 TRBJ2-2 TRBD2 TRBV7-6 many CASSMGLAENTGELFF TGTGCCAGCAGCATGGGACTAGCGGAGAACACCGGGGAGCTGTTTTTT
13 TRBJ2-1 TRBD2 TRBV7-2 few CASSPPGLAEQFF TGTGCCAGCAGCCCTCCGGGACTAGCGGAGCAGTTCTTC
14 TRBJ2-7 . TRBV6-1 . CASSEAFGSYEQYF TGTGCCAGCAGTGAAGCGTTTGGATCCTACGAGCAGTACTTC
14 TRBJ2-7 TRBD1 TRBV7-8 many CASSFGTGPYEQYF TGTGCCAGCAGCTTCGGGACAGGGCCCTACGAGCAGTACTTC
16 TRBJ2-3 . TRBV14 . CASSPSDIRHTDTQYF TGTGCCAGCAGCCCCTCGGACATCCGCCACACAGATACGCAGTATTTT
13 TRBJ2-7 TRBD1 TRBV5-4 . CAMNRGLLDEQYF TGTGCCATGAACAGGGGGCTATTAGACGAGCAGTACTTC
16 TRBJ1-3 . TRBV6-9 . CASSYVPISGGNTIYF TGTGCCAGCAGCTATGTCCCTATCTCTGGCGGAAACACCATATATTTT
15 TRBJ2-7 . TRBV13 few CASSFSGTVSYEQYF TGTGCCAGCAGCTTCTCCGGGACCGTCTCCTACGAGCAGTACTTC
15 TRBJ2-1 . TRBV15 few CATRKDEGFYNEQFF TGTGCCACCAGGAAAGACGAAGGTTTCTACAATGAGCAGTTCTTC
14 TRBJ1-2 . TRBV7-2 . CASSTPRADYGYTF TGTGCCAGCAGCACGCCCAGGGCAGACTATGGCTACACCTTC
15 TRBJ2-5 . TRBV12-3/TRBV12-4 many CASSFTAGPKETQYF TGTGCCAGCAGTTTCACTGCCGGGCCTAAAGAGACCCAGTACTTC
20 TRBJ2-5 TRBD2 TRBV7-2 once CASSFQPGLAGEGNQETQYF TGTGCCAGCAGCTTCCAGCCGGGACTAGCGGGGGAGGGGAACCAAGAGACCCAGTACTTC
17 TRBJ2-3 TRBD1 TRBV13 few CASSSYRDRGSTDTQYF TGTGCCAGCAGTTCCTACCGGGACAGGGGTAGCACAGATACGCAGTATTTT
14 TRBJ2-1 . TRBV12-3/TRBV12-4 . CASTPPGRTDEQFF TGTGCCAGCACCCCCCCAGGGAGGACCGATGAGCAGTTCTTC
13 TRBJ2-1 . TRBV6-1 many CASSEGLVGEQFF TGTGCCAGCAGTGAAGGACTAGTCGGCGAGCAGTTCTTC
20 TRBJ2-2 . TRBV4-1 few CASSQEGGQNQLPNTGELFF TGCGCCAGCAGCCAAGAGGGGGGACAGAACCAATTACCAAACACCGGGGAGCTGTTTTTT
12 TRBJ2-7 . TRBV12-3/TRBV12-4 many CASRTGFDEQYF TGTGCCAGCAGAACAGGGTTCGACGAGCAGTACTTC
17 TRBJ2-1 TRBD2 TRBV19 . CASKGTSGGSTYNEQFF TGTGCCAGTAAGGGGACTAGCGGGGGGAGCACCTACAATGAGCAGTTCTTC
14 TRBJ2-3 . TRBV12-3/TRBV12-4 once CASSLRAVTDTQYF TGTGCCAGCAGTTTAAGAGCGGTCACAGATACGCAGTATTTT
14 TRBJ1-6 TRBD1 TRBV9 few CASSADRGNSPLHF TGTGCCAGCAGCGCGGACAGGGGGAATTCACCCCTCCACTTT
13 TRBJ1-1 . TRBV4-1 . CASSSRVSTEAFF TGCGCCAGCAGCTCCAGGGTTAGCACTGAAGCTTTCTTT
16 TRBJ1-1 . TRBV5-1 few CASRTRWKTANTEAFF TGCGCCAGCAGGACCCGGTGGAAGACAGCGAACACTGAAGCTTTCTTT
18 TRBJ1-4 . TRBV4-1 few CASSQVPPIDPTNEKLFF TGCGCCAGCAGCCAAGTGCCCCCGATAGACCCAACTAATGAAAAACTGTTTTTT
14 TRBJ2-1 TRBD1 TRBV5-6 few CASTGTGALDEQFF TGTGCCAGCACCGGGACAGGGGCGCTGGATGAGCAGTTCTTC
17 TRBJ2-1 . TRBV7-2 . CASSVDWGADYYNEQFF TGTGCCAGCAGCGTCGACTGGGGGGCCGACTACTACAATGAGCAGTTCTTC
14 TRBJ2-1 . TRBV25-1 . CASSGGFGANEQFF TGTGCCAGCAGTGGGGGTTTTGGGGCAAATGAGCAGTTCTTC
15 TRBJ1-1 . TRBV6-2/TRBV6-3 once CASSLSVRRNTEAFF TGTGCCAGCAGCTTGAGTGTCCGGAGGAACACTGAAGCTTTCTTT
17 TRBJ2-2 TRBD2 TRBV10-3 . CAISGGGGGPNTGELFF TGTGCCATCAGTGGGGGAGGCGGGGGGCCGAACACCGGGGAGCTGTTTTTT
15 TRBJ1-1 . TRBV27 . CASSFHRAMNTEAFF TGTGCCAGCAGTTTCCACCGGGCGATGAACACTGAAGCTTTCTTT
15 TRBJ2-1 . TRBV6-5 few CASSYLSGRYNEQFF TGTGCCAGCAGTTATTTATCGGGCCGCTACAATGAGCAGTTCTTC
14 TRBJ2-1 . TRBV20-1 . CSARGSENYNEQFF TGCAGTGCTAGAGGCAGCGAGAACTACAATGAGCAGTTCTTC
17 TRBJ2-2 . TRBV12-5 few CASGPPPKGHPPGELFF TGTGCTAGTGGGCCGCCCCCCAAGGGACACCCCCCCGGGGAGCTGTTTTTT